A single sample gave rise to the 21 T cell receptor beta chains below, sequenced in a study of shared clonotypes between healthy human individuals. Assay used: immunoSEQ multiplex PCR; TCRdb lists only in-frame clones, some missing. The sample lists about 600,000 clones, more than 95% occurring once. Sample: naive CD4+ T cells sorted from blood. Subset reported: CD45RA+ positively selected. These receptor sequences come from a woman between 25 and 40 years old in good health.

The chain couples TRBV4-1 to TRBJ2-1; 12 bases are a match to TRBD2. The germline CDR1 and CDR2 sequences are MGHRA and YSYEKL. The CDR3 totals 17 residues. V trimming: 3 bases; J trimming: 7 bases; junction bases outside the gene matches: 10. The chain's CDR3 is CASSHVLAGGPGNEQFF. DNA of the CDR3: TGCGCCAGCAGCCATGTGCTAGCGGGAGGGCCAGGGAATGAGCAGTTCTTC.

This clone was seen a few times. This rearrangement joins TRBV29-1 to TRBJ2-2; 8 bases agree with TRBD1. V was pared by 7 bases and J by 5 bases, with 9 bases of the junction left unmatched. The germline CDR1 and CDR2 sequences are SQVTM and ANQGSEA. CDR3 size: 14 residues. DNA for the CDR3: TGCAGCGCCCACAGGGGGGTCGGAACCGGGGAGCTGTTTTTT. Translated, it gives CSAHRGVGTGELFF.

This clone was seen just once. The chain uses TRBV5-1 and TRBJ2-5, with 7 positions matching TRBD1. CDR3 length equals 15 residues. Trimming at V came to 4 bases and at J to 1 base, leaving 7 bases not matched to a gene. The germline V gene encodes CDR1 SGHRS and CDR2 YFSETQ. In DNA, the CDR3 is TGCGCCAGCAGCGTAGCAGGGGGACGCCAAGAGACCCAGTACTTC. Its protein product is CASSVAGGRQETQYF.

This clone was seen only once. The V gene is TRBV7-9, the J gene TRBJ2-7; D is undetermined. The CDR3 sequence is 12 residues long. Germline assignment: CDR1 SEHNR and CDR2 FQNEAQ (reference sequence). V dropped 5 bases and J dropped 5 bases, with 10 bases sitting between them. The CDR3 here is CASSPENHEQYF. The CDR3 DNA is TGTGCCAGCAGCCCAGAGAACCACGAGCAGTACTTC.

The rearrangement joins TRBV7-9 to TRBJ1-2; D uncertain. CDR1 SEHNR and CDR2 FQNEAQ come from the germline V gene (reference sequence). CDR3 length: 14 residues. The V end lost 1 base, the J end lost 7 bases, and 13 bases lay between the germline ends. In nucleotides, the CDR3 is TGTGCCAGCAGCTTAGATCCTAGTTCTGTTGGCTACACCTTC. Protein product: CASSLDPSSVGYTF.

The rearrangement joins TRBV20-1 to TRBJ1-4; D is unclear. Germline CDR1 DFQATT, CDR2 SNEGSKA (reference sequence). Trimming left V 1 base short and J 10 bases short, with 7 bases between. The CDR3 has 11 amino acids. CDR3 bases: TGCAGTGCTAGAGTCGGCGGAAAACTGTTTTTT. Translated, it gives CSARVGGKLFF.

This chain connects TRBV7-2 to TRBJ2-2; 12 bases are shared with TRBD2. The V and J ends lost 1 base and 6 bases, in that order; junction bases with no gene match: 6. The CDR3 spans 17 residues. From germline, CDR1 is SGHTA and CDR2 FQGNSA. The CDR3 sequence is CASSLVGLAGSAGELFF. Written as DNA, the CDR3 is TGTGCCAGCAGCTTAGTAGGACTAGCGGGAAGTGCCGGGGAGCTGTTTTTT.

The CDR3 sequence is CASSLWLAGAGEQYF. In DNA, the CDR3 is TGTGCCAGCAGTTTATGGCTAGCGGGAGCAGGCGAGCAGTACTTC. The chain combines TRBV28 with TRBJ2-7; 10 positions match TRBD2. The CDR3 is 15 amino acids. The germline CDR1 and CDR2 sequences are MDHEN and SYDVKM. V lost 0 bases and J lost 6; bases outside the gene matches: 5.

The genes are TRBV4-1 and TRBJ2-3; weak D call: TRBD2 (6 bases). V shed 2 bases and J shed 4 bases, with 13 bases lying between them. The CDR3 totals 15 residues. Germline CDR1 reads MGHRA; CDR2 reads YSYEKL. The CDR3 DNA sequence: TGCGCCAGCAGCCAAACTATAGCGGTGCCAGATACGCAGTATTTT. This translates into CASSQTIAVPDTQYF.

CDR3 sequence (DNA): TGTGCCAGCAGCTTAGGTCCACAGGGTGTAAACACCATATATTTT. It yields the protein CASSLGPQGVNTIYF. The genes are TRBV7-6 and TRBJ1-3; D might be TRBD1 (6 bases). In germline, CDR1 is SGHVS, CDR2 FNYEAQ. This CDR3 is 15 amino acids long. V was trimmed by 1 base and J by 6 bases, leaving 13 bases between them.

This clone was seen only once. V and J are TRBV7-9 and TRBJ1-4; D ambiguous. This CDR3 spans 14 amino acids. Germline CDR1 SEHNR, CDR2 FQNEAQ (reference sequence). Between the trimmed V and J ends, which lost 0 bases and 8 bases, there was a span of 10 bases. In nucleotides, the CDR3 is TGTGCCAGCAGCTTAGCGATTGGGGTCGAAAAACTGTTTTTT. This codes for CASSLAIGVEKLFF. The whole variable domain, remainder taken from reference TRBV7-9 and TRBJ1-4, is DTGVSQNPRHKITKRGQNVTFRCDPISEHNRLYWYRQTLGQGPEFLTYFQNEAQLEKSRLLSDRFSAERPKGSFSTLEIQRTEQGDSAMYLCASSLAIGVEKLFFGSGTQLSVL.

The chain couples TRBV28 to TRBJ2-7; 9 bases agree with TRBD1. With V trimmed by 8 bases and J by 2 bases, 7 bases remained unmatched. CDR1 and CDR2 (germline): MDHEN, SYDVKM. The CDR3 runs 14 residues. The CDR3 is CASCPGQGTYEQYF. The DNA for the CDR3 is TGTGCCAGCTGCCCCGGACAGGGGACCTACGAGCAGTACTTC.

V usage is TRBV11-3 and J usage is TRBJ2-1; possible D gene TRBD1, 5 bases. The germline V and J ends were trimmed by 1 base and 7 bases, with 8 bases remaining between them. This CDR3 comprises 13 residues. Germline V lookup: CDR1 SGHNT, CDR2 YENEEA. CDR3 protein: CASSLGGSNEQFF. CDR3 nucleotides: TGTGCCAGCAGCTTAGGGGGCAGTAATGAGCAGTTCTTC.

The CDR3 bases are TGCGCCAGCAGTGAGGGTGCAGGGGGTAACGAGCAGTACTTC. Its translation: CASSEGAGGNEQYF. The chain uses TRBV10-1 and TRBJ2-7; 7 bases match TRBD1. This CDR3 comprises 14 residues. Trimming took 2 bases from V and 5 from J; bases not matched to a gene: 6. CDR1 is WNHNN, CDR2 SYGVQD, per germline (reference sequence).

The chain carries TRBV7-9 and TRBJ2-3, with D hard to call. Germline values: CDR1 SEHNR, CDR2 FQNEAQ (reference sequence). The CDR3 is 13 amino acids. Trimming took 4 bases from V and 2 from J, leaving 7 bases between them. The CDR3 loop is CASSSGATDTQYF. The CDR3 region has the DNA TGTGCCAGCAGCTCAGGCGCCACAGATACGCAGTATTTT.

The chain recombines TRBV29-1 with TRBJ2-1, with a weak D call TRBD2 (5 bases). This CDR3 is built from 13 residues. Germline V lookup: CDR1 SQVTM, CDR2 ANQGSEA. V lost 7 bases and J lost 6, with 16 bases in between. Here the CDR3 reads CSARWTLRNEQFF. In nucleotides, the CDR3 is TGCAGCGCAAGATGGACTTTGCGCAATGAGCAGTTCTTC.

The rearrangement links TRBV29-1 to TRBJ2-3; the D gene is possibly TRBD1 (5 bases). Trimming pared 6 bases from V and 3 bases from J, leaving 13 bases between. The CDR3 spans 13 residues. CDR1 SQVTM and CDR2 ANQGSEA come from the germline V gene. CDR3 bases: TGCAGCGTCAGGGTAGGGGTAACAGATACGCAGTATTTT. This gives the protein CSVRVGVTDTQYF.

The chain uses TRBV29-1 and TRBJ1-3; D gene uncertain. V was trimmed by 7 bases and J by 4 bases, leaving 11 bases between them. Germline CDR1 is SQVTM and CDR2 is ANQGSEA. The CDR3 spans 12 residues. Here the CDR3 DNA reads TGCAGCGCAGTGAGCGGAGGAAACACCATATATTTT. Its translation: CSAVSGGNTIYF.

V usage is TRBV28 and J usage is TRBJ2-7; 7 bases are a match to TRBD2. This CDR3 is 14 amino acids long. The germline V gene encodes CDR1 MDHEN and CDR2 SYDVKM. V dropped 9 bases and J dropped 3; count of bases not matched to a gene: 11. CDR3 DNA sequence: TGTGCCAGTGGGGGGGGAGGAGGATACTACGAGCAGTACTTC. It is translated as CASGGGGGYYEQYF.

The gene calls are TRBV9 and TRBJ2-3; no firm D call. The CDR3 sequence is 13 residues long. CDR1 and CDR2 from the germline V gene are SGDLS and YYNGEE. Trimming removed 3 bases at V and 2 bases at J, with 7 bases between. The CDR3: CASSAAHTDTQYF. The CDR3 region has the DNA TGTGCCAGCAGCGCCGCCCACACAGATACGCAGTATTTT.

A remark on this clone: Other DNA sequences from this sample encode an identical CDR3 as well. The rearrangement uses TRBV23-1 and TRBJ2-6; unclear D gene. TRBV23-1 is assigned to the ORF class and has an uncertain function. The CDR3 runs to 17 residues. V lost 5 bases, J lost 5 bases, and 19 bases lay in between. CDR3 sequence reads: CASSYNTQQSRANVLTF. DNA for the CDR3: TGCGCCAGCAGTTATAATACGCAACAAAGTCGGGCCAACGTCCTGACTTTC.